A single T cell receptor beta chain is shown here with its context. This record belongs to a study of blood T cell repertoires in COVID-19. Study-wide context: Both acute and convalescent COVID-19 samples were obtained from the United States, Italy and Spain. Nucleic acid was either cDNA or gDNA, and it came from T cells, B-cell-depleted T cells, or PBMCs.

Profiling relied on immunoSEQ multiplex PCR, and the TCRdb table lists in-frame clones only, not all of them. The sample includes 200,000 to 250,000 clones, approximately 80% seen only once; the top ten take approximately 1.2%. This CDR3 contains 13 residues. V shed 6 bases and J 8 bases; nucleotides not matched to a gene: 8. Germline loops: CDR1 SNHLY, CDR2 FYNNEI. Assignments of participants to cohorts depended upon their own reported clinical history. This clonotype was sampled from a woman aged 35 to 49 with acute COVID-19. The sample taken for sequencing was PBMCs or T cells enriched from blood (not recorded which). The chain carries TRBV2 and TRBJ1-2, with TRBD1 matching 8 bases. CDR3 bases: TGTGCCAGCAGAGGGGGACAGGCAGAAGGCTACACCTTC. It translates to CASRGGQAEGYTF.